The T cell receptor (beta chain) described here comes from a study of blood T cell repertoires in COVID-19. Clones were read by immunoSEQ multiplex PCR, and TCRdb kept only the in-frame ones, dropping some. The repertoire has about 140,000 clones, more than 65% of them found once; the top ten carry around 8%. This TCR derives from a human donor in a cohort sampled during active COVID-19. The sequenced sample consisted of peripheral blood.

The CDR3 DNA sequence: TGTGCAGTCGAGGTGCAGGGGGCCTACAATGAGCAGTTCTTC. It encodes CAVEVQGAYNEQFF. The chain recombines TRBV10-3 with TRBJ2-1, with TRBD1 identical over 7 bases. This CDR3 comprises 14 residues. Per the germline V gene, CDR1 is ENHRY and CDR2 is SYGVKD.